The clone carrying this TCR beta chain was observed a few times. Its target is not known. The sample belongs to a study of T cells after yellow fever vaccination. UMIs and a universal primer site were added when TCR cDNA was made by 5'RACE template switching. In TCRdb, the 5' RACE reads were re-called with MiXCR into one record per CDR3 protein. The table lists approximately 550,000 distinct CDR3 sequences, roughly 19% of them singletons, with approximately 14% in the top ten. General study points: The booster saw the reappearance of most primary-vaccination clones (around 96% CD4, 80% to 90% CD8).

The CDR3 is 17 residues long. Germline CDR1 and CDR2: LGHNA and YSLEER. V gave up 4 bases and J gave up 6 bases; unmatched junction bases: 11. This sample comprised PBMCs, obtained 15 days after the yellow fever booster vaccination. The chain links TRBV4-3 to TRBJ2-2; 10 nucleotides line up with TRBD2. The source of this sequence is a man aged 25-40 years who received the YFV17D yellow fever vaccine. The CDR3 region is CASSRRGASGSPGELFF. The CDR3 nucleotides are TGCGCCAGCAGCCGGCGGGGGGCTAGCGGGAGCCCCGGGGAGCTGTTTTTT.